One T cell receptor (beta chain) is described in this entry. Individual cDNA molecules had unique molecular identifiers attached to them by the library. Authors' analysis steps: With a range of 23,224 to 690,600, the median per sample was 95,638 TCRs. TCRdb analysed the RACE reads with MiXCR anew, one entry per CDR3 protein. For this entry, the V and J calls and clone size follow TCRdb and not the study's own pipeline. The sample has 200,000 to 300,000 distinct CDR3 sequences; around 9.3% are singletons. The time point: pre-sensitization, week 0. Treatment of the sample: therapeutic diphenylcyclopropenone sensitization with weekly scalp DPC. Participating donors were patients with alopecia, aged 18 to 70 years, considered appropriate candidates for DPC. The entry originates in a study of human T cells and chemical hapten exposure. The sample here was whole blood, taken in connection with sensitization to the hapten diphenylcyclopropenone (DPC). This clonotype was obtained from a woman in her thirties or forties with alopecia areata. Some clones in this sample may be carry-over from other donors' samples.

The CDR3 loop is CAIMETGFYEQYF. Here the CDR3 DNA reads TGTGCCATCATGGAAACGGGGTTCTACGAGCAGTACTTC. V is TRBV10-3 and J is TRBJ2-7, with D possibly being TRBD2 (5 bases). Trimming cost V 7 bases and J 3 bases, with 13 bases left between them. The CDR3 loop spans 13 amino acids. Germline V gene data show CDR1 as ENHRY and CDR2 as SYGVKD.